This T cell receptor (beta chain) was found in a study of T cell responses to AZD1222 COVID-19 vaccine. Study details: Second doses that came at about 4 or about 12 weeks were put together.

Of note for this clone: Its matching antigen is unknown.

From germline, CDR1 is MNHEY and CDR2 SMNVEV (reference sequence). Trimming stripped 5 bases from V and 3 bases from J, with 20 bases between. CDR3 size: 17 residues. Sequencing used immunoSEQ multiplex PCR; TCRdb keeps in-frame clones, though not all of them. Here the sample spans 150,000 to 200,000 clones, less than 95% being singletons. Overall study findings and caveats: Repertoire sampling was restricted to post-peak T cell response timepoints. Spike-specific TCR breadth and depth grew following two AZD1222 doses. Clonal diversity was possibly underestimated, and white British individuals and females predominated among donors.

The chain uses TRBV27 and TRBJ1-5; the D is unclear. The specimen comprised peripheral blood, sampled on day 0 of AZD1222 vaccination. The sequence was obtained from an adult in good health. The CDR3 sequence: CASSPPAPGLSNQPQHF. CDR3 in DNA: TGTGCCAGCAGTCCCCCCGCCCCCGGACTCTCCAATCAGCCCCAGCATTTT.